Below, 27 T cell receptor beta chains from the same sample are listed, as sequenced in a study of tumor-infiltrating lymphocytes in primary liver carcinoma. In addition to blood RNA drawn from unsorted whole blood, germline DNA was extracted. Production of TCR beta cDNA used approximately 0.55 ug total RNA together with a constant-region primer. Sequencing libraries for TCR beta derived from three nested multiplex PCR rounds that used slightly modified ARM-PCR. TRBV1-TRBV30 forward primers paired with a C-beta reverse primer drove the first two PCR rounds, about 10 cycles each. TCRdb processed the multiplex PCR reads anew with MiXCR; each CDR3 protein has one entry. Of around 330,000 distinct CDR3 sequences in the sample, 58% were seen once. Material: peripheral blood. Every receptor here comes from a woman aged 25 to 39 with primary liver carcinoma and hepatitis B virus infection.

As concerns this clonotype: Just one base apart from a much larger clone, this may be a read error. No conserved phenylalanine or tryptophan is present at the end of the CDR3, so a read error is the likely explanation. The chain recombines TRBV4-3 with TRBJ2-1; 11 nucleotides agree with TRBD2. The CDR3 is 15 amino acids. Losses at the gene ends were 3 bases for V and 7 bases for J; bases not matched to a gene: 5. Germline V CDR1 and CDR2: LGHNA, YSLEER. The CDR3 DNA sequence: TGCGCCAGCAGCCACGCCGGGACTAGCGGTAATGAGCAGTTCCTC. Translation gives CASSHAGTSGNEQFL.

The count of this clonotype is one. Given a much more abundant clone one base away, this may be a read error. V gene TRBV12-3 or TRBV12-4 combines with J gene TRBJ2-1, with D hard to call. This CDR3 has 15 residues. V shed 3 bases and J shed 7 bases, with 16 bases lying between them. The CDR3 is CASSFIGPRKNEQFF. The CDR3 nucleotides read TGTGCCAGCAGTTTTATAGGACCGCGGAAGAATGAGCAGTTCTTC.

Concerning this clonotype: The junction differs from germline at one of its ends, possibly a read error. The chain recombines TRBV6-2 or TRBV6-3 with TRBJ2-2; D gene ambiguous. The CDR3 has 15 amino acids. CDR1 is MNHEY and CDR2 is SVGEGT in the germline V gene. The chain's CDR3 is CVSSYAWDAIGELFF. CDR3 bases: TGTGTCAGCAGTTATGCCTGGGATGCTATCGGGGAGCTGTTTTTT.

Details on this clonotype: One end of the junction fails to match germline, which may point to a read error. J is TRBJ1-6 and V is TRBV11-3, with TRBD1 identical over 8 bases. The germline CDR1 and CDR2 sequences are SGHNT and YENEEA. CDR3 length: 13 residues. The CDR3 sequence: CARSLQGDSPLHF. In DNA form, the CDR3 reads TGTGCCAGGAGCTTACAGGGGGATTCACCCCTCCACTTT.

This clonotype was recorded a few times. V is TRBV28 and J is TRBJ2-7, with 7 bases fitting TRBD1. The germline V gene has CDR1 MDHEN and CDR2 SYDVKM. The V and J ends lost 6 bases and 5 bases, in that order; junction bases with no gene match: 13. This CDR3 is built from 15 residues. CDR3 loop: CASRAEDRLSDEQYF. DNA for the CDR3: TGTGCCAGCAGGGCGGAGGACAGGCTGAGCGACGAGCAGTACTTC. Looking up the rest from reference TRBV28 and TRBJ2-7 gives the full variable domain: DVKVTQSSRYLVKRTGEKVFLECVQDMDHENMFWYRQDPGLGLRLIYFSYDVKMKEKGDIPEGYSVSREKKERFSLILESASTNQTSMYLCASRAEDRLSDEQYFGPGTRLTVT.

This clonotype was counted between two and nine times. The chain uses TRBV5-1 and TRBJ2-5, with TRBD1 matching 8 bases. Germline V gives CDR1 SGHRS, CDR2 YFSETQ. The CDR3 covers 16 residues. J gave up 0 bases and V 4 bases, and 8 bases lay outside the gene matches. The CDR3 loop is CASSGRTGIYQETQYF. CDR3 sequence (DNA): TGCGCCAGCAGCGGGAGGACAGGGATATACCAAGAGACCCAGTACTTC. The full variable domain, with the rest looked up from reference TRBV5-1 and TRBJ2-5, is KAGVTQTPRYLIKTRGQQVTLSCSPISGHRSVSWYQQTPGQGLQFLFEYFSETQRNKGNFPGRFSGRQFSNSRSEMNVSTLELGDSALYLCASSGRTGIYQETQYFGPGTRLLVL.

CDR3 in DNA: TGTGCCAGCAGCCAGGACCTGGGGGCAGATACGCAGTATTTT. This codes for CASSQDLGADTQYF. V and J are TRBV5-4 and TRBJ2-3; perhaps D is TRBD1 or TRBD2 (5 bases each). Germline V gene sequence: CDR1 SGHNT, CDR2 YYREEE (reference sequence). Trimming shortened V by 4 bases and J by 4 bases, and 13 bases separated the two germline ends. The CDR3 sequence is 14 residues long.

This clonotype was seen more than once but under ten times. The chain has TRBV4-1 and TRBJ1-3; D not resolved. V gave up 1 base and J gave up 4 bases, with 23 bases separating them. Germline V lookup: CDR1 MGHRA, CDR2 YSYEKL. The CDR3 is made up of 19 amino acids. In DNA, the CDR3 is TGCGCCAGCAGCCAAGCGGACCCGAGTGTTCCCGTCAAAGGAAACACCATATATTTT. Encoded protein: CASSQADPSVPVKGNTIYF.

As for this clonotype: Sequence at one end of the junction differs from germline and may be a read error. The CDR3 nucleotides are TGCGCCAGCAACCAAGATTATAGGGACAGGCATCGCGAGCAGTACTTC. Its protein is CASNQDYRDRHREQYF. The J gene is TRBJ2-7, the V gene TRBV4-1, with 8 nucleotides matching TRBD1. The CDR3 is made up of 16 amino acids. Per germline, CDR1 MGHRA and CDR2 YSYEKL.

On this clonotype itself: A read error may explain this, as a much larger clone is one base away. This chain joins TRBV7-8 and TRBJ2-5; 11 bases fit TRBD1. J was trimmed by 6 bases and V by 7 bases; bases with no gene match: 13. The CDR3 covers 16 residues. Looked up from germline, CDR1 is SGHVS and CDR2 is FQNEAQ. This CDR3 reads CASNCLDRGPVKTQYF. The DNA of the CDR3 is TGTGCCAGCAACTGTTTGGACAGGGGGCCCGTCAAGACCCAGTACTTC. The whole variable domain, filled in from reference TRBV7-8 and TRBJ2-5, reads GAGVSQSPRYKVAKRGQDVALRCDPISGHVSLFWYQQALGQGPEFLTYFQNEAQLDKSGLPSDRFFAERPEGSVSTLKIQRTQQEDSAVYLCASNCLDRGPVKTQYFGPGTRLLVL.

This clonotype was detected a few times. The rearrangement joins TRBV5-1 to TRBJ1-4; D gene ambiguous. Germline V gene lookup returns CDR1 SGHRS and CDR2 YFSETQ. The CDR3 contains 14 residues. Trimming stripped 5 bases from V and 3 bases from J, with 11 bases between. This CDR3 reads CASSPGSPNEKLFF. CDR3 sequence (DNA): TGCGCCAGCAGTCCCGGGTCCCCTAATGAAAAACTGTTTTTT. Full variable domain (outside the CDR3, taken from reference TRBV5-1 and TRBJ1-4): KAGVTQTPRYLIKTRGQQVTLSCSPISGHRSVSWYQQTPGQGLQFLFEYFSETQRNKGNFPGRFSGRQFSNSRSEMNVSTLELGDSALYLCASSPGSPNEKLFFGSGTQLSVL.

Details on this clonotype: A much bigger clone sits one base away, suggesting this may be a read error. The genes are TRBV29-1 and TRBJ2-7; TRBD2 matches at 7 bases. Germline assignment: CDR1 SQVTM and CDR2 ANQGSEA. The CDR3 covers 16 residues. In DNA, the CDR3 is TGCAGCGTTGACCCCTCGGGGAGGGGAGGCACCTACGTGCAGTACTTC. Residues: CSVDPSGRGGTYVQYF.

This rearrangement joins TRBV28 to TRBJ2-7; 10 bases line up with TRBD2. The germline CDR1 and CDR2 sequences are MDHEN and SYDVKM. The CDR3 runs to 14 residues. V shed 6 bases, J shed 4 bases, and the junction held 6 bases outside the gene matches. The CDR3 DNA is TGTGCCAGCAGCTCTAGCGGGGGTTGGTACGAGCAGTACTTC. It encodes CASSSSGGWYEQYF.

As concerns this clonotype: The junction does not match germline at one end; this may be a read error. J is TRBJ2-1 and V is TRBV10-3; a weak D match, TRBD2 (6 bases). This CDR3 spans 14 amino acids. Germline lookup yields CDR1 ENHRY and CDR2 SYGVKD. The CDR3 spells CVISGTSRNNEQFF. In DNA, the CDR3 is TGTGTCATCAGTGGCACTAGCCGAAACAATGAGCAGTTCTTC.

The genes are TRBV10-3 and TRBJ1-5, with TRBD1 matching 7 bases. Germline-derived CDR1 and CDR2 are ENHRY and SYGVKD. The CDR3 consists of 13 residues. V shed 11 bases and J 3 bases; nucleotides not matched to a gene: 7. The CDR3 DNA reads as TGTGCCTCGCGTGGGACAGTCAATCAGCCCCAGCATTTT. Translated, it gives CASRGTVNQPQHF.

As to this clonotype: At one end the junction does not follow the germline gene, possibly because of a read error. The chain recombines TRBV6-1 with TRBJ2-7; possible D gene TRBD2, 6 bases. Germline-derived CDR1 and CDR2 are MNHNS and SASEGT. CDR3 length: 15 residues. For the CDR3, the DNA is TGTGCCAACAGTGACGACCTGTGGCGGGAATACGAACAGTACTTC. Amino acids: CANSDDLWREYEQYF.

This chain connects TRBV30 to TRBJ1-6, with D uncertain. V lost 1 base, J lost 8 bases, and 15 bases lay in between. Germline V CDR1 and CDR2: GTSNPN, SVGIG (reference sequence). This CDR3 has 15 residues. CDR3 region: CAWSAPGFTDSPLHF. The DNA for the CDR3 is TGTGCCTGGAGTGCGCCGGGCTTCACGGATTCACCCCTCCACTTT.

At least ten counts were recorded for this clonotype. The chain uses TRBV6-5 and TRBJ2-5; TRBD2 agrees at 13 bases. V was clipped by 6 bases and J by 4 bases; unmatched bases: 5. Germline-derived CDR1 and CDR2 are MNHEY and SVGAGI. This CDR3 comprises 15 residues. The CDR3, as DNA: TGTGCCAGCAGAGGCGGACTAGCGGGAGCAGAGACCCAGTACTTC. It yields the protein CASRGGLAGAETQYF.

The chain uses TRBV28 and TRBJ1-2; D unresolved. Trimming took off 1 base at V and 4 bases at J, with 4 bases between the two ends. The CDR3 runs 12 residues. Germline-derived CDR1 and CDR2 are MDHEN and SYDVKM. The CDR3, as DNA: TGTGCCAGCAGTTTATTTGGCTATGGCTACACCTTC. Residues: CASSLFGYGYTF.

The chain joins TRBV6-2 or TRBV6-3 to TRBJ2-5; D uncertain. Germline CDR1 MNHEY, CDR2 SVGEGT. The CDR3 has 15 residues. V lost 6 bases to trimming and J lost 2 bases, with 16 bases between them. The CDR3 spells CASRRPETQQETQYF. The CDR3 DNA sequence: TGTGCCAGCAGACGGCCCGAGACCCAACAAGAGACCCAGTACTTC.

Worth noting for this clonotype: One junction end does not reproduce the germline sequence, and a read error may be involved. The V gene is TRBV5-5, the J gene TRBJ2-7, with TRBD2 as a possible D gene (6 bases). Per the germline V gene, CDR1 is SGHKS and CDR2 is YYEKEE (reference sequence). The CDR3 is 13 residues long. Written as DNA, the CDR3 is TGTGCCAGCAACTTGGACTACACCTACGAGCAGTACTTC. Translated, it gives CASNLDYTYEQYF.

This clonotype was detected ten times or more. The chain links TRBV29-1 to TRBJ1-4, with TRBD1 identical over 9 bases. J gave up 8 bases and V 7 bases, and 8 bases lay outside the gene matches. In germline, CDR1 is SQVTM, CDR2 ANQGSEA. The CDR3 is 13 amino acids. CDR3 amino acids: CSAQDRGGEKLFF. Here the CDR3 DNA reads TGCAGCGCCCAGGACAGGGGAGGCGAAAAACTGTTTTTT.

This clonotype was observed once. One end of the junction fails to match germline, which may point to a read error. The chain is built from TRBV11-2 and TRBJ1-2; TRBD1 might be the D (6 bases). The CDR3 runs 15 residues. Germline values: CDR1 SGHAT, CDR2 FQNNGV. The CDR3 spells CARSLRRGGSYGYTF. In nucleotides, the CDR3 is TGTGCCAGGAGCTTAAGAAGAGGGGGTAGCTATGGCTATACCTTC.

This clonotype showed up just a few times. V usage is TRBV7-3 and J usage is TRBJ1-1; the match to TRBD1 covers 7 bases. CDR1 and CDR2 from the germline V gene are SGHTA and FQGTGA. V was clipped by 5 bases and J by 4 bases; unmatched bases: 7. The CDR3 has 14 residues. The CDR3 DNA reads TGTGCCAGCAGCCAGGGGGGCGGTATCACTGAAGCTTTCTTT. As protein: CASSQGGGITEAFF.

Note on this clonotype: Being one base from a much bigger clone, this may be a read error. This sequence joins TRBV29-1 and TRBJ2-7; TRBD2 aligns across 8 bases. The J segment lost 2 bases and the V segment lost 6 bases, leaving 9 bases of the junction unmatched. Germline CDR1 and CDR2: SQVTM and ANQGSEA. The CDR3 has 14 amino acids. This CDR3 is CSVGGLVDTYEQYF. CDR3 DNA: TGCAGCGTGGGGGGACTAGTGGACACCTACGAGCAGTACTTC.

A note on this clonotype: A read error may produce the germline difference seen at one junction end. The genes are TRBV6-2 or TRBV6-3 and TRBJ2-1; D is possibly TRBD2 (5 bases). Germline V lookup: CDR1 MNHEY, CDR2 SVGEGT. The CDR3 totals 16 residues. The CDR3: CARSYGGPPLYNEQFF. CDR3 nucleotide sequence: TGTGCCAGAAGTTACGGAGGCCCACCACTATACAATGAGCAGTTCTTC.

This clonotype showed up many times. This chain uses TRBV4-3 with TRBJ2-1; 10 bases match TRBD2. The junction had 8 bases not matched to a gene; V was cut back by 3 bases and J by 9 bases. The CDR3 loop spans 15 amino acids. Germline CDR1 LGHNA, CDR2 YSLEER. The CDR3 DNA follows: TGCGCCAGCAGCCAGCTAGCGGGAGCTTACGGTGAGCAGTTCTTC. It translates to CASSQLAGAYGEQFF.